These 14 T cell receptor beta chains were sequenced from one sample in a study of cytomegalovirus exposure and HLA in healthy donors. Researchers ran the PCR with 60 Vbeta and 13 Jbeta primers. The assay was immunoSEQ multiplex PCR, and TCRdb's table has in-frame clones only and misses some. Among more than 150,000 clones, about four fifths were seen once, and the ten largest hold about 1.9%. The sequenced sample consisted of PBMCs. The receptors originated from a woman in her 30s in good health and CMV-seronegative.

This clone has just one count. The CDR3 here is CASRHEGQGPHEQYF. CDR3 DNA sequence: TGTGCCAGCAGACACGAGGGACAGGGTCCTCACGAGCAGTACTTC. V and J are TRBV6-1 and TRBJ2-7, with 9 bases aligning to TRBD1. The germline CDR1 and CDR2 sequences are MNHNS and SASEGT. CDR3 size: 15 residues. The V and J ends lost 6 bases and 5 bases, in that order; junction bases with no gene match: 11.

The CDR3 is CAIMDRADYGYTF. DNA of the CDR3: TGTGCCATTATGGACAGGGCGGACTATGGCTACACCTTC. V and J are TRBV10-3 and TRBJ1-2; 8 bases map to TRBD1. CDR1 ENHRY and CDR2 SYGVKD come from the germline V gene. V dropped 9 bases and J dropped 3; count of bases not matched to a gene: 6. The CDR3 runs to 13 residues.

J is TRBJ2-1 and V is TRBV6-5; D not certain. The CDR3 runs 12 residues. Per germline, CDR1 MNHEY and CDR2 SVGAGI. The V end was cut by 5 bases, the J end by 15 bases, with 17 bases between. The CDR3 spells CASSNPASASFF. In DNA form, the CDR3 reads TGTGCCAGCAGTAACCCGGCGAGCGCATCGTTCTTC.

The sample holds one count of this clone. This rearrangement joins TRBV4-2 to TRBJ2-5; D is possibly TRBD2 (7 bases). The length of the CDR3 is 15 residues. V lost 2 bases and J lost 1, with 11 bases in between. Germline assignment: CDR1 LGHNA and CDR2 YNFKEQ. CDR3 in DNA: TGTGCCAGCAGCCAAACGGGGGGCCTCCAAGAGACCCAGTACTTC. Translated: CASSQTGGLQETQYF.

Here the CDR3 DNA reads TGCGCCAGCAGCTTGGGGACAGGGGGGAACACCATATATTTT. This codes for CASSLGTGGNTIYF. This sequence joins TRBV5-1 and TRBJ1-3, with 10 positions matching TRBD1. Germline V gene sequence: CDR1 SGHRS, CDR2 YFSETQ. J was trimmed by 7 bases and V by 0 bases; bases with no gene match: 1. This CDR3 spans 14 amino acids.

The rearrangement links TRBV2 to TRBJ2-7; the match to TRBD1 covers 11 bases. Trimming cost V 2 bases and J 6 bases; bases outside gene matches: 6. The V gene's germline CDR1 is SNHLY and CDR2 FYNNEI. This CDR3 is 15 amino acids long. The DNA of the CDR3 is TGTGCCAGCAGTGAATTGGGACAGGGGGAAGGCGAGCAGTACTTC. Translated, it gives CASSELGQGEGEQYF.

The chain combines TRBV2 with TRBJ1-2; TRBD1 aligns across 9 bases. The CDR3 totals 14 residues. V shed 6 bases, J shed 5 bases, and the junction held 7 bases outside the gene matches. Germline loops: CDR1 SNHLY, CDR2 FYNNEI. The CDR3 DNA reads as TGTGCCAGCAGGCCAGGGACAGGGAGATATGGCTACACCTTC. It specifies CASRPGTGRYGYTF. The variable domain in full, with the rest retrieved from reference TRBV2 and TRBJ1-2, is EPEVTQTPSHQVTQMGQEVILRCVPISNHLYFYWYRQILGQKVEFLVSFYNNEISEKSEIFDDQFSVERPDGSNFTLKIRSTKLEDSAMYFCASRPGTGRYGYTFGSGTRLTVV.

CDR3 amino acids: CASSLGGSTGELFF. The CDR3 nucleotides read TGTGCCAGCAGCTTAGGCGGATCCACCGGGGAGCTGTTTTTT. The rearrangement uses TRBV7-8 and TRBJ2-2; unclear D gene. CDR3 length: 14 residues. Germline V gene lookup returns CDR1 SGHVS and CDR2 FQNEAQ. The V end was cut by 1 base, the J end by 4 bases, with 7 bases between. Based on the CDR3 plus reference TRBV7-8 and TRBJ2-2, the full variable domain is GAGVSQSPRYKVAKRGQDVALRCDPISGHVSLFWYQQALGQGPEFLTYFQNEAQLDKSGLPSDRFFAERPEGSVSTLKIQRTQQEDSAVYLCASSLGGSTGELFFGEGSRLTVL.

The chain joins TRBV5-1 to TRBJ1-1, with D possibly being TRBD1 (6 bases). Germline V gene data show CDR1 as SGHRS and CDR2 as YFSETQ. V shed 3 bases and J shed 3 bases, with 18 bases lying between them. The CDR3 has 16 amino acids. Written as DNA, the CDR3 is TGCGCCAGCAGCTCAATCGGGGGGCTAACGGACACTGAAGCTTTCTTT. Its protein product is CASSSIGGLTDTEAFF.

The V and J genes are TRBV19 and TRBJ1-2; D is unresolved. Trimming stripped 5 bases from V and 4 bases from J, with 17 bases between. Germline CDR1 LNHDA, CDR2 SQIVND (reference sequence). The CDR3 length is 15 residues. The CDR3 loop reads CASSLGPPRGYGYTF. The CDR3 region has the DNA TGTGCCAGTAGTCTCGGACCCCCCCGGGGCTATGGCTACACCTTC.

V gene TRBV4-2 combines with J gene TRBJ2-3; 7 bases agree with TRBD2. Trimming cost V 2 bases and J 0 bases; bases outside gene matches: 5. The CDR3 is 16 amino acids. Looked up from germline, CDR1 is LGHNA and CDR2 is YNFKEQ. The CDR3 protein is CASSQYSGSSTDTQYF. The CDR3 region has the DNA TGTGCCAGCAGCCAATATAGCGGGTCTAGCACAGATACGCAGTATTTT.

This chain links TRBV6-1 with TRBJ1-1; 8 bases fit TRBD1. V dropped 5 bases and J dropped 3; count of bases not matched to a gene: 2. The CDR3 consists of 13 residues. Germline V gives CDR1 MNHNS, CDR2 SASEGT. CDR3 DNA: TGTGCCAGCAGTAAACAGGGGGACACTGAAGCTTTCTTT. Translation gives CASSKQGDTEAFF.

This clone was picked up a small number of times. This rearrangement joins TRBV7-9 to TRBJ1-4, with 7 bases identical to TRBD1. This CDR3 spans 14 amino acids. Germline loops: CDR1 SEHNR, CDR2 FQNEAQ (reference sequence). Trimming took 5 bases from V and 7 from J; bases not matched to a gene: 7. The CDR3 nucleotides read TGTGCCAGCAGCGCCGAGGGGGCACGTGAAAAACTGTTTTTT. Translation: CASSAEGAREKLFF.

The chain employs TRBV5-6 and TRBJ1-5; no definite D call. With 4 bases removed from V and 0 bases from J, the gap between germline ends came to 8 bases. The CDR3 length is 14 residues. Per germline, CDR1 SGHDT and CDR2 YYEEEE. Here the CDR3 DNA reads TGTGCCAGCAGCCAGGAGGATAGCAATCAGCCCCAGCATTTT. Protein sequence: CASSQEDSNQPQHF.